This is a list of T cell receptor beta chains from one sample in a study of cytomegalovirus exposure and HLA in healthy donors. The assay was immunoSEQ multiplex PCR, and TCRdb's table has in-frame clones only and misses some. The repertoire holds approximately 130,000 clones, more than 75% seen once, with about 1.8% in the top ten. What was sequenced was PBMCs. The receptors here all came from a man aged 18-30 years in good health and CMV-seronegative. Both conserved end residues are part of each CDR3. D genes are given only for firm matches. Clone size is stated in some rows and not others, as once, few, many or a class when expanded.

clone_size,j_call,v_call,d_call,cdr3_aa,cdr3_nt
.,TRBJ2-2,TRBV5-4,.,CASSSDRRSGTGELFF,TGTGCCAGCAGCTCGGACAGGCGAAGCGGGACCGGGGAGCTGTTTTTT
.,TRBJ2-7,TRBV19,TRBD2,CASSLGRWGHEQYF,TGTGCCAGTTCGCTCGGGAGGTGGGGCCACGAGCAGTACTTC
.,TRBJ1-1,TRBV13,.,CASSQGTAEAFF,TGTGCCAGCAGCCAGGGTACCGCTGAAGCTTTCTTT
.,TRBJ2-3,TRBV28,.,CASSFPPSTDTQYF,TGTGCCAGCAGTTTTCCCCCCTCGACAGATACGCAGTATTTT
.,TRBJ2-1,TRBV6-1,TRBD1,CASSATGTVYNEQFF,TGTGCCAGCAGTGCGACAGGGACGGTTTACAATGAGCAGTTCTTC
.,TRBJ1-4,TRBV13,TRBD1,CASSPTGSNEKLFF,TGTGCCAGCAGCCCGACAGGGTCCAATGAAAAACTGTTTTTT
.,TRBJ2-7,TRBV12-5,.,CASGSIDEQYF,TGTGCTAGTGGTTCCATAGACGAGCAGTACTTC
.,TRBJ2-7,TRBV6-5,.,CASSRDFSTYEQYF,TGTGCCAGCAGTCGGGATTTTAGTACATACGAGCAGTACTTC
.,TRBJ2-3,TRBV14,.,CASSQTGPGRTDTQYF,TGTGCCAGCAGCCAAACCGGGCCAGGGCGCACAGATACGCAGTATTTT
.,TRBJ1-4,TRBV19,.,CASTTDKNEKLFF,TGTGCCAGTACCACCGACAAGAATGAAAAACTGTTTTTT
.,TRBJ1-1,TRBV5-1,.,CASSLASGVNTEAFF,TGCGCCAGCAGCTTGGCCTCAGGGGTGAACACTGAAGCTTTCTTT
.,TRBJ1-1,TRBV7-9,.,CASSLTGTPLEAFF,TGTGCCAGCAGCTTGACCGGGACACCACTTGAAGCTTTCTTT
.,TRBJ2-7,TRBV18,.,CASSPAGFSLYEQYF,TGTGCCAGCTCACCAGCGGGTTTTTCACTCTACGAGCAGTACTTC
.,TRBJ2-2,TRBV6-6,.,CASSYSLANTGELFF,TGTGCCAGCAGTTACTCACTAGCCAACACCGGGGAGCTGTTTTTT
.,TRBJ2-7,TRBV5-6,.,CASKLAGASEGLYEQYF,TGTGCCAGCAAATTGGCAGGTGCCTCGGAGGGTCTCTACGAGCAGTACTTC
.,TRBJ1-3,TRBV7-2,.,CASSAYSGARGNTIYF,TGTGCCAGCAGCGCCTACTCAGGGGCGCGCGGAAACACCATATATTTT
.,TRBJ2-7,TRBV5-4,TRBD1,CASSLGGTGGYEQYF,TGTGCCAGCAGCTTAGGAGGGACAGGGGGGTACGAGCAGTACTTC
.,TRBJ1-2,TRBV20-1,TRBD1,CSAPDRVGYTF,TGCAGTGCGCCGGACAGGGTGGGCTACACCTTC
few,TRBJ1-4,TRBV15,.,CATSRGGVGTNEKLFF,TGTGCCACCAGCAGAGGGGGGGTGGGAACTAATGAAAAACTGTTTTTT
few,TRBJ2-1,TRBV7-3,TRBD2,CASSFYSGGGNEQFF,TGTGCCAGCAGCTTTTATAGCGGGGGGGGGAATGAGCAGTTCTTC
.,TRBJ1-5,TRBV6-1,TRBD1,CASSEVAGQGDQPQHF,TGTGCCAGCAGTGAAGTTGCCGGACAGGGGGACCAGCCCCAGCATTTT
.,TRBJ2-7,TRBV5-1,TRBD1,CASSPTGGASYEQYF,TGCGCCAGCAGCCCTACAGGGGGCGCGTCCTACGAGCAGTACTTC
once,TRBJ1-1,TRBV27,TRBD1,CASSHWGTGDTEAFF,TGTGCCAGCAGTCACTGGGGGACAGGGGACACTGAAGCTTTCTTT
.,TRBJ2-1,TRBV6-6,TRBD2,CASSVLAAVEQFF,TGTGCCAGCAGTGTCCTAGCGGCAGTTGAGCAGTTCTTC
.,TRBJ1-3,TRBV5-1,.,CASSIGSSGNTIYF,TGCGCCAGCAGCATCGGGAGCTCTGGAAACACCATATATTTT
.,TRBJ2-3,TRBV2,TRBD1,CASSKTGVVPTDTQYF,TGTGCCAGCAGTAAAACAGGGGTGGTTCCGACAGATACGCAGTATTTT
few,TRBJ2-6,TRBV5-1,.,CASSPGSGANVLTF,TGCGCCAGCAGCCCAGGCTCTGGGGCCAACGTCCTGACTTTC
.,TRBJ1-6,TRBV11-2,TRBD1,CASSPKTGLDSPLHF,TGTGCCAGCAGCCCTAAGACAGGGTTAGATTCACCCCTCCACTTT
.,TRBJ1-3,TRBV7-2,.,CASSLRGGNTIYF,TGTGCCAGCAGCTTGAGGGGGGGAAACACCATATATTTT
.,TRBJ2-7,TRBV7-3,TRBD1,CASSRTGGSYEQYF,TGTGCCAGCAGCCGGACAGGGGGCTCCTACGAGCAGTACTTC
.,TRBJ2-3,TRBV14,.,CASSLRRGNGDTQYF,TGTGCCAGCAGCCTAAGAAGAGGGAATGGAGATACGCAGTATTTT
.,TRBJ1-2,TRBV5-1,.,CASKEQAAGNYGYTF,TGCGCCAGCAAGGAGCAGGCTGCGGGTAACTATGGCTACACCTTC
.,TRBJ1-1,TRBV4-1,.,CASSQDGGDTEAFF,TGCGCCAGCAGCCAAGATGGAGGGGACACTGAAGCTTTCTTT
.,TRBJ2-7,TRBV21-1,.,CASSKGEASGGYEQYF,TGTGCCAGCAGCAAGGGTGAGGCTAGCGGGGGCTACGAGCAGTACTTC
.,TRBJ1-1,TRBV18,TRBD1,CASSPPGQGGKAFF,TGTGCCAGCTCACCACCGGGACAGGGGGGTAAAGCTTTCTTT
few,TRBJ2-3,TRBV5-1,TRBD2,CASSSSWRGAGDTQYF,TGCGCCAGCAGCTCCTCCTGGCGGGGGGCCGGAGATACGCAGTATTTT
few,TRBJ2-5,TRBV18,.,CASSHGRRGQETQYF,TGTGCCAGCTCCCATGGGCGTAGGGGGCAAGAGACCCAGTACTTC
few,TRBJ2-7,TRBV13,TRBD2,CASSPSGGGLYEQYF,TGTGCCAGCAGCCCCTCGGGAGGCGGACTCTACGAGCAGTACTTC
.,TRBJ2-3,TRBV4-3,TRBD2,CASSHLLAGVTDTQYF,TGCGCCAGCAGCCACCTACTAGCGGGGGTCACAGATACGCAGTATTTT
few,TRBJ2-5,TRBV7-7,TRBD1,CASSANRGLGTQYF,TGTGCCAGCAGCGCAAACAGGGGGCTGGGGACCCAGTACTTC
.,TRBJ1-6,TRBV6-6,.,CASSFNRDSPLHF,TGTGCCAGCAGTTTTAACAGGGATTCACCCCTCCACTTT
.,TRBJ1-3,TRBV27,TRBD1,CASSPLGGPTFTGNTIYF,TGTGCCAGCAGTCCACTAGGGGGCCCGACATTTACTGGAAACACCATATATTTT
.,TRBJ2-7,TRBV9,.,CAERSTMNRDSYEQYF,TGTGCCGAGCGTTCCACCATGAATCGGGACTCCTACGAGCAGTACTTC
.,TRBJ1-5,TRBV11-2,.,CASSLEPYSNQPQHF,TGTGCCAGCAGCTTAGAGCCCTATAGCAATCAGCCCCAGCATTTT
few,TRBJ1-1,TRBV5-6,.,CASSLAGRNTEAFF,TGTGCCAGCAGCTTGGCCGGGAGGAACACTGAAGCTTTCTTT
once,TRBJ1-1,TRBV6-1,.,CASSEKRANTEAFF,TGTGCCAGCAGTGAAAAGAGGGCTAACACTGAAGCTTTCTTT
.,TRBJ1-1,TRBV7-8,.,CASSLSRGHPLNTEAFF,TGTGCCAGCAGCCTAAGTAGAGGACATCCACTGAACACTGAAGCTTTCTTT
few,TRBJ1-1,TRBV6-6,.,CASSYEGNTEAFF,TGTGCCAGCAGTTACGAGGGGAACACTGAAGCTTTCTTT
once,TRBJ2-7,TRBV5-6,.,CASSLVRASQYF,TGTGCCAGCAGCTTGGTGCGGGCCTCCCAGTACTTC
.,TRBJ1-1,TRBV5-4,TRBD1,CASSLTGTGEAFF,TGTGCCAGCAGTCTCACAGGGACAGGGGAAGCTTTCTTT
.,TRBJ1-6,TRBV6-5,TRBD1,CASSYDGQGNSPLHF,TGTGCCAGCAGTTACGACGGACAGGGCAATTCACCCCTCCACTTT
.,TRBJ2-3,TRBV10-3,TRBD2,CAISESSGGSGDTQYF,TGTGCCATCAGTGAGTCCAGCGGGGGGTCGGGAGATACGCAGTATTTT
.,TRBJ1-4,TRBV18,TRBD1,CASSPPGTGVNEKLFF,TGTGCCAGCTCTCCACCCGGGACAGGGGTTAATGAAAAACTGTTTTTT